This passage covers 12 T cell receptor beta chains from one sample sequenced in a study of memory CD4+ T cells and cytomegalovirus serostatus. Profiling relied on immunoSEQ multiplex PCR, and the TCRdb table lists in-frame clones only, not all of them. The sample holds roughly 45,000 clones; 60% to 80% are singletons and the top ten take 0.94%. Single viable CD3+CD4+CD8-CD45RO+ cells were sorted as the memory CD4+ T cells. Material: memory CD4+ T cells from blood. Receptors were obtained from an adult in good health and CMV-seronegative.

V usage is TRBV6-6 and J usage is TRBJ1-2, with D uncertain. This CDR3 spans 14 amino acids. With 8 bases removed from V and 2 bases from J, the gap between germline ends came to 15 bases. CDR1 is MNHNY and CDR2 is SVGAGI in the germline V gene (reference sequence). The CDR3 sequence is CASHSATENYGYTF. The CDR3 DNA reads TGTGCCAGCCACAGCGCGACGGAGAACTATGGCTACACCTTC.

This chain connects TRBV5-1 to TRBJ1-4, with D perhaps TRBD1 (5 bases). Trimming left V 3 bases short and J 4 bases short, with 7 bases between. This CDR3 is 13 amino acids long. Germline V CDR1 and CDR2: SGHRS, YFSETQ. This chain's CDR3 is CASSWGSNEKLFF. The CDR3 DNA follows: TGCGCCAGCAGCTGGGGGAGTAATGAAAAACTGTTTTTT.

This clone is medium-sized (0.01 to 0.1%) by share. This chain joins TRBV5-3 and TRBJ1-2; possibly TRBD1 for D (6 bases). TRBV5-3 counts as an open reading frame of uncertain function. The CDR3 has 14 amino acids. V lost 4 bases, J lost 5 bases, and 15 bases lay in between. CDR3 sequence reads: CARSPGGAGYGYTF. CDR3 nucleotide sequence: TGTGCCAGAAGCCCGGGGGGGGCTGGTTATGGCTACACCTTC.

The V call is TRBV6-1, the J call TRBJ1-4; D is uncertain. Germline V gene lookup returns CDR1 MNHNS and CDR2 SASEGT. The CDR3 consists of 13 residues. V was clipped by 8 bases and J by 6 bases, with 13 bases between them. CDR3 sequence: CASSSGADEKLFF. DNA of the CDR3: TGTGCCAGCTCCTCCGGAGCCGATGAAAAACTGTTTTTT.

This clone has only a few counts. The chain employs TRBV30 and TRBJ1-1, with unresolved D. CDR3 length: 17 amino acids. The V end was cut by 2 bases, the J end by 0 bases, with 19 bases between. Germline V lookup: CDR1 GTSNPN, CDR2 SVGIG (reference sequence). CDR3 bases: TGTGCCTGGAGTCGCTGGGAAGGGCCTCGGATGAACACTGAAGCTTTCTTT. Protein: CAWSRWEGPRMNTEAFF.

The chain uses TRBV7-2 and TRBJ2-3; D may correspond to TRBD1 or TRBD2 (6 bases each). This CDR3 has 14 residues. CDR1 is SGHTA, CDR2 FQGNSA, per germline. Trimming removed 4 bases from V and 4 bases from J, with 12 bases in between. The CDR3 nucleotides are TGTGCCAGCAGCTGGGGGGCCGGGCCAGATACGCAGTATTTT. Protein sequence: CASSWGAGPDTQYF.

The CDR3 spells CASSPQGAGANVLTF. The CDR3 nucleotides read TGTGCCAGCAGCCCGCAGGGCGCCGGGGCCAACGTCCTGACTTTC. The rearrangement joins TRBV11-2 to TRBJ2-6; the D gene is possibly TRBD1 (5 bases). Per germline, CDR1 SGHAT and CDR2 FQNNGV. The CDR3 consists of 15 residues. Trimming left V 5 bases short and J 4 bases short, with 12 bases between.

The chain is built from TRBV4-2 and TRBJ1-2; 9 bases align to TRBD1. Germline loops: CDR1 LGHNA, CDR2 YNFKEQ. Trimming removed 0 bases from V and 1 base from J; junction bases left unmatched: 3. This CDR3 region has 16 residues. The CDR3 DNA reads TGTGCCAGCAGCCAAGAAGGGACAGGGCTTAACTATGGCTACACCTTC. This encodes CASSQEGTGLNYGYTF.

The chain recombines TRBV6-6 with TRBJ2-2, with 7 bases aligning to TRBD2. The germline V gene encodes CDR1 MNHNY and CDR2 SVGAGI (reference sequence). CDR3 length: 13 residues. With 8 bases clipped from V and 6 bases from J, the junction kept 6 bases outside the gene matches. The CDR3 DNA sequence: TGTGCCAGCCGGCGGGGGTCGGCCGGGGAGCTGTTTTTT. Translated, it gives CASRRGSAGELFF.

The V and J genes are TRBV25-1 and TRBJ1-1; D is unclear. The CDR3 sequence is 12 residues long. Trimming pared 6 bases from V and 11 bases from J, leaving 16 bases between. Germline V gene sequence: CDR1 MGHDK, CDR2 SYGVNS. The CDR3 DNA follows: TGTGCCAGCAGCGACCCGCACGGTCAGGCTTTCTTT. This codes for CASSDPHGQAFF.

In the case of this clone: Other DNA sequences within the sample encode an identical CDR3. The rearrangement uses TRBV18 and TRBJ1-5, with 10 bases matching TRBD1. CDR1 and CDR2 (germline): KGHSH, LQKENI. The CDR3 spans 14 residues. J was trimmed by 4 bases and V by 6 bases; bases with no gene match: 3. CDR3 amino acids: CASSGTGANQPQHF. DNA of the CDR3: TGTGCCAGCTCGGGGACAGGGGCAAATCAGCCCCAGCATTTT.

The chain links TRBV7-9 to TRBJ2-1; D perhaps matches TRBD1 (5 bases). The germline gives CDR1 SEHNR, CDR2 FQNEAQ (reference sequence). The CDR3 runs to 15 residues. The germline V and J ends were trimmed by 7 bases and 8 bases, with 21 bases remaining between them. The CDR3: CASTSATGTPHEQFF. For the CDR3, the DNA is TGTGCCAGCACCTCCGCCACAGGTACGCCGCATGAGCAGTTCTTC.